Listed below are T cell receptor beta chains from one sample, sequenced in a study of T-cell reconstitution after alpha-beta-depleted transplantation in children. TCRdb itself ran the PCR reads through MiXCR, one entry per CDR3 protein. The repertoire holds about 130,000 distinct CDR3 sequences, with roughly 9.7% as singletons. The starting material was PBMCs, mostly from graft donor cells, obtained 180 days after TCRalphabeta/CD19-depleted stem cell transplant. The source of these receptors is a girl less than two years old who had a stem cell transplant for combined immunodeficiency, so the T cells may come from the graft donor. Both conserved end residues are part of each CDR3. A D gene is named only where the DNA matches it firmly. Only part of the rows carry a size: once, few, many, or a class if the clone is expanded.

V gene	clone size	J gene	D gene	CDR3 protein	CDR3 DNA
TRBV6-6	few	TRBJ2-7	-	CASLQGNEQYF	TGTGCCAGCTTGCAAGGGAACGAGCAGTACTTC
TRBV5-6	few	TRBJ2-1	-	CASSLGWTYNEQFF	TGTGCCAGCAGCTTGGGGTGGACCTACAATGAGCAGTTCTTC
TRBV7-2	-	TRBJ2-7	-	CASSLRAPRGEQYF	TGTGCCAGCAGCTTAAGGGCTCCGAGGGGCGAGCAGTACTTC
TRBV19	-	TRBJ2-7	TRBD1	CASSMGDRVGLYEQYF	TGTGCCAGTAGTATGGGCGACAGGGTCGGCTTATACGAGCAGTACTTC
TRBV7-9	-	TRBJ2-7	-	CAGEEPFSYEQYF	TGTGCCGGAGAGGAGCCCTTTTCCTACGAGCAGTACTTC
TRBV20-1	few	TRBJ2-1	TRBD2	CSAIPGLAGAYNEQFF	TGCAGTGCTATTCCGGGACTAGCGGGAGCTTACAATGAGCAGTTCTTC
TRBV4-3	few	TRBJ1-2	-	CASSQERGDGYTF	TGCGCCAGCAGCCAAGAAAGAGGGGACGGCTACACCTTC
TRBV5-8	-	TRBJ2-3	-	CASSLGQADTDTQYF	TGTGCCAGCAGCTTGGGACAGGCTGACACAGATACGCAGTATTTT
TRBV20-1	-	TRBJ2-7	-	CSAPELGGGPFYEQYF	TGCAGTGCCCCCGAATTGGGCGGGGGCCCATTCTACGAGCAGTACTTC
TRBV20-1	many	TRBJ2-1	-	CSAGPGRLYNEQFF	TGCAGTGCTGGTCCAGGGCGGTTATACAATGAGCAGTTCTTC
TRBV3-1	few	TRBJ2-5	-	CASSHQGFQETQYF	TGTGCCAGCAGCCATCAGGGGTTCCAAGAGACCCAGTACTTC
TRBV29-1	many	TRBJ2-7	-	CSVGWGAGYEQYF	TGCAGCGTTGGATGGGGGGCGGGATACGAGCAGTACTTC
TRBV4-1	many	TRBJ2-1	TRBD2	CASSQDLGLVDNEQFF	TGCGCCAGCAGCCAAGATTTGGGACTAGTTGACAATGAGCAGTTCTTC
TRBV6-2/TRBV6-3	-	TRBJ2-7	TRBD2	CASSYSKKGGPLNEQYF	TGTGCCAGCAGTTACTCGAAGAAGGGAGGGCCACTAAACGAGCAGTACTTC
TRBV4-3	-	TRBJ2-7	TRBD2	CASSPGLAGAYSYEQYF	TGCGCCAGCAGCCCGGGACTAGCGGGTGCCTACTCCTACGAGCAGTACTTC